These 21 T cell receptor beta chains came from one sample sequenced in a study of T cell responses to AZD1222 COVID-19 vaccine. Here immunoSEQ multiplex PCR was the method, and the copy in TCRdb shows in-frame clones only, minus some. The data show more than 85,000 clones, approximately 90% seen once. The source was peripheral blood, collected on day 0 of AZD1222 vaccination. These receptors were collected from an adult in good health.

The chain couples TRBV1 to TRBJ1-5; TRBD1 was called by the table and not checked on the DNA. TRBV1 is a pseudogene segment. This CDR3 has 18 amino acids. The CDR3 protein is CTSSPSDRDCRSNQPQHF. As DNA, the CDR3 is TGCACCAGCAGCCCCTCGGACAGGGATTGTAGGAGCAATCAGCCCCAGCATTTT.

V and J are TRBV7-2 and TRBJ1-6; 8 nucleotides match TRBD1. Germline V gene lookup returns CDR1 SGHTA and CDR2 FQGNSA. This CDR3 has 16 amino acids. V shed 7 bases and J 7 bases; nucleotides not matched to a gene: 12. This CDR3 is CASTLPGQGRNSPLHF. The CDR3 DNA reads as TGTGCCAGCACCCTTCCCGGACAGGGAAGAAATTCACCCCTCCACTTT.

The rearrangement links TRBV7-3 to TRBJ2-1; D uncertain. The CDR3 is made up of 13 amino acids. The germline CDR1 and CDR2 sequences are SGHTA and FQGTGA. The V end was cut by 1 base, the J end by 5 bases, with 6 bases between. CDR3 residues: CASSLSFHNEQFF. For the CDR3, the DNA is TGTGCCAGCAGCTTAAGCTTTCACAATGAGCAGTTCTTC.

This sequence joins TRBV2 and TRBJ2-2; the match to TRBD2 covers 15 bases. Germline assignment: CDR1 SNHLY and CDR2 FYNNEI. This CDR3 region has 15 residues. V lost 7 bases to trimming and J lost 6 bases; unmatched junction nucleotides: 3. DNA for the CDR3: TGTGCCAGCAAAGGACTAGCGGGGGGGCCCGGGGAGCTGTTTTTT. It is translated as CASKGLAGGPGELFF.

Comments on this clone: This same CDR3 is encoded by further DNA sequences in the sample. The chain carries TRBV4-3 and TRBJ2-7; tentative D call: TRBD2 (6 bases). The CDR3 has 13 residues. Trimming removed 1 base from V and 4 bases from J, with 8 bases in between. Germline CDR1 is LGHNA and CDR2 is YSLEER. The DNA of the CDR3 is TGCGCCAGCAGCCAAGTCGGGGGATACGAGCAGTACTTC. Its protein is CASSQVGGYEQYF.

This clone showed up just once. The chain combines TRBV7-9 with TRBJ1-6, with D hard to call. Trimming removed 1 base at V and 9 bases at J, with 13 bases between. This CDR3 comprises 15 residues. Germline V gene sequence: CDR1 SEHNR, CDR2 FQNEAQ (reference sequence). CDR3 residues: CASSLGGDVGSPLHF. CDR3 DNA: TGTGCCAGCAGCTTAGGCGGTGATGTAGGTTCACCCCTCCACTTT.

The chain joins TRBV3-1 (or the pseudogene TRBV3-2) to TRBJ1-6, with D possibly being TRBD1 (6 bases). Germline loops: CDR1 LGHDT, CDR2 YNNKEL (reference sequence). The germline V and J ends were trimmed by 6 bases and 10 bases, with 13 bases remaining between them. The CDR3 runs 13 residues. CDR3 protein: CASSPTDRSPLHF. The CDR3 bases are TGTGCCAGCAGTCCGACAGACAGGTCACCCCTCCACTTT.

V gene TRBV4-1 combines with J gene TRBJ2-1, with 9 bases identical to TRBD2. V dropped 1 base and J dropped 5; count of bases not matched to a gene: 3. Germline-derived CDR1 and CDR2 are MGHRA and YSYEKL. This CDR3 has 15 amino acids. CDR3 amino acids: CASSQGAGGHNEQFF. DNA for the CDR3: TGCGCCAGCAGCCAAGGAGCGGGGGGCCACAATGAGCAGTTCTTC.

The chain couples TRBV5-1 to TRBJ2-5; possibly TRBD1 for D (5 bases). This CDR3 has 15 residues. Germline V CDR1 and CDR2: SGHRS, YFSETQ. V lost 0 bases, J lost 1 base, and 10 bases lay in between. The CDR3 DNA reads as TGCGCCAGCAGCTTGGGGCAGGGCTTCCAAGAGACCCAGTACTTC. Translation: CASSLGQGFQETQYF.

Notes on this clone: In the same sample, other DNA sequences code for this CDR3. J is TRBJ2-2 and V is TRBV5-1; the match to TRBD1 covers 11 bases. CDR1 and CDR2 (germline): SGHRS, YFSETQ. V dropped 2 bases and J dropped 2; count of bases not matched to a gene: 2. The CDR3 covers 16 residues. CDR3 region: CASSLGQGANTGELFF. The CDR3 region has the DNA TGCGCCAGCAGCTTAGGACAGGGGGCAAACACCGGGGAGCTGTTTTTT. The whole variable domain, remainder taken from reference TRBV5-1 and TRBJ2-2, is KAGVTQTPRYLIKTRGQQVTLSCSPISGHRSVSWYQQTPGQGLQFLFEYFSETQRNKGNFPGRFSGRQFSNSRSEMNVSTLELGDSALYLCASSLGQGANTGELFFGEGSRLTVL.

The chain has TRBV19 and TRBJ1-2; no clear D gene. Per the germline V gene, CDR1 is LNHDA and CDR2 is SQIVND (reference sequence). This CDR3 region has 14 residues. Trimming took 5 bases from V and 2 from J, leaving 12 bases between them. The CDR3 here is CASSLGRANYGYTF. In DNA form, the CDR3 reads TGTGCCAGTAGTCTGGGAAGAGCGAACTATGGCTACACCTTC.

This chain uses TRBV18 with TRBJ2-1; 13 positions match TRBD2. The CDR3 sequence is 16 residues long. Germline lookup yields CDR1 KGHSH and CDR2 LQKENI. V shed 2 bases, J shed 7 bases, and the junction held 5 bases outside the gene matches. CDR3 bases: TGTGCCAGCTCACCAACTAGCGGGAGGGCCGTTAATGAGCAGTTCTTC. It codes for CASSPTSGRAVNEQFF.

The chain has TRBV5-1 and TRBJ1-3; no firm D call. Per the germline V gene, CDR1 is SGHRS and CDR2 is YFSETQ. The CDR3 is 14 residues long. Trimming stripped 5 bases from V and 4 bases from J, with 13 bases between. CDR3 DNA: TGCGCCAGCAGGGCCGAGGTAATCGGAAACACCATATATTTT. Its protein product is CASRAEVIGNTIYF.

The chain carries TRBV29-1 and TRBJ1-2; D may be TRBD1 (5 bases). Germline CDR1 SQVTM, CDR2 ANQGSEA. The CDR3 is 12 amino acids. Deletions cut 7 bases from V and 8 bases from J, with 17 bases between. CDR3: CSAGDSAWGYTF. The CDR3 DNA reads as TGCAGCGCTGGAGACAGCGCCTGGGGCTACACCTTC.

The gene calls are TRBV7-9 and TRBJ2-2, with D possibly called TRBD1 or TRBD2 (5 bases each). V was shortened by 7 bases and J by 3 bases, with 12 bases between the two germline ends. The CDR3 runs 14 residues. CDR1 SEHNR and CDR2 FQNEAQ come from the germline V gene (reference sequence). The CDR3 nucleotides are TGTGCCAGCACCCCGGGGCGGGACACCGGGGAGCTGTTTTTT. Translation: CASTPGRDTGELFF.

This clone was seen only a few times. This chain joins TRBV29-1 and TRBJ2-5, with 9 bases that match TRBD1. After removal of 7 bases from V and 1 base from J, the junction contained 7 bases not matched to a gene. Germline CDR1 SQVTM, CDR2 ANQGSEA. The length of the CDR3 is 14 residues. The CDR3: CSAARTGAQETQYF. The CDR3 DNA reads TGCAGCGCCGCCCGGACAGGGGCCCAAGAGACCCAGTACTTC.

This sequence joins TRBV18 and TRBJ2-3; no firm D call. This CDR3 has 14 amino acids. From germline, CDR1 is KGHSH and CDR2 LQKENI. Trimming shortened V by 4 bases and J by 2 bases, and 10 bases separated the two germline ends. CDR3 residues: CASSQGTDTDTQYF. The DNA for the CDR3 is TGTGCCAGCTCACAGGGTACAGACACAGATACGCAGTATTTT.

The chain recombines TRBV9 with TRBJ1-6; a weak D match, TRBD1 (5 bases). This CDR3 has 15 residues. V lost 2 bases, J lost 1 base, and 7 bases lay in between. Germline CDR1 and CDR2: SGDLS and YYNGEE. In DNA form, the CDR3 reads TGTGCCAGCAGCGTGACAGTTTCCTATAATTCACCCCTCCACTTT. It codes for CASSVTVSYNSPLHF.

The V call is TRBV24-1, the J call TRBJ2-3, with TRBD2 matching over 7 bases. Germline V gene sequence: CDR1 KGHDR, CDR2 SFDVKD. The CDR3 consists of 16 residues. J was trimmed by 3 bases and V by 1 base; bases with no gene match: 6. DNA for the CDR3: TGTGCCACCAGTGATTTCCCGGGAGGCGGGACAGATACGCAGTATTTT. Its protein is CATSDFPGGGTDTQYF.

The chain couples TRBV30 to TRBJ2-5; D remains ambiguous. This CDR3 is 15 amino acids long. The V and J ends lost 1 base and 1 base respectively, with 13 bases between them. CDR1 GTSNPN and CDR2 SVGIG come from the germline V gene (reference sequence). The CDR3 DNA is TGTGCCTGGAGTGAGAGCAGTTTACTCCAAGAGACCCAGTACTTC. Translating gives CAWSESSLLQETQYF.

The chain uses TRBV10-3 and TRBJ1-5; TRBD1 is a possible D gene (5 bases). The V gene's germline CDR1 is ENHRY and CDR2 SYGVKD. V shed 3 bases and J shed 12 bases, with 18 bases lying between them. The CDR3 contains 14 residues. The chain's CDR3 is CAISEEKGLGFQHF. Here the CDR3 DNA reads TGTGCCATCAGTGAAGAGAAGGGGCTGGGATTCCAGCATTTT.